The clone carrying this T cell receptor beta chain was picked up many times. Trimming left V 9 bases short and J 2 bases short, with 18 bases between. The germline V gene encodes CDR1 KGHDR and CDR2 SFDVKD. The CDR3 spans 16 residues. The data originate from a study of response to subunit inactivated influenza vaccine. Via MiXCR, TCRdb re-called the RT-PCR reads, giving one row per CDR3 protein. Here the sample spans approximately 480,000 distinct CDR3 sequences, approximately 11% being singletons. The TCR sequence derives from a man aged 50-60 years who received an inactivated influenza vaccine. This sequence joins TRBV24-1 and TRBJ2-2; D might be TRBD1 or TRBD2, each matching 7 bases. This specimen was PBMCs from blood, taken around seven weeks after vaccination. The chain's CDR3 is CATGPGGGQNTGELFF. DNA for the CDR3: TGTGCCACCGGACCAGGGGGGGGCCAAAACACCGGGGAGCTGTTTTTT.